This record looks at one T cell receptor beta chain sequence and its context. The data originate from a study of cytomegalovirus exposure and HLA in healthy donors. Clones were read by immunoSEQ multiplex PCR, and TCRdb kept only the in-frame ones, dropping some. The sample yields about 140,000 clones, 84% seen once. The CDR3 spans 14 residues. Germline CDR1 reads SNHLY; CDR2 reads FYNNEI. Trimming took 6 bases from V and 5 from J; bases not matched to a gene: 5. The receptor was isolated from a woman in her thirties in good health and CMV-seronegative. The rearrangement joins TRBV2 to TRBJ2-1; 9 bases align to TRBD2. Material for sequencing was PBMCs. The CDR3 DNA follows: TGTGCCAGCAGCGTAGCGGGGGCAAACAATGAGCAGTTCTTC. Amino acids: CASSVAGANNEQFF.